This passage covers 22 T cell receptor beta chains from one sample sequenced in a study of radiotherapy plus CTLA-4 blockade in lung cancer. Repertoires were generated with immunoSEQ multiplex PCR, while TCRdb's copy carries only in-frame clones and drops some. This table holds 65,000 to 95,000 clones, around 86% found once. Sequences were derived from peripheral blood, sampled from a patient treated with radiotherapy plus ipilimumab. Receptors were obtained from a human donor with non-small cell lung cancer that progressed on radiotherapy plus ipilimumab.

The chain joins TRBV7-2 to TRBJ2-1; TRBD2 aligns across 8 bases. CDR1 and CDR2 (germline): SGHTA, FQGNSA. There are 17 residues in the CDR3. After removal of 2 bases from V and 0 bases from J, the junction contained 6 bases not matched to a gene. Here the CDR3 reads CASSLWPSGFSYNEQFF. CDR3 DNA sequence: TGTGCCAGCAGCTTATGGCCTAGCGGGTTCTCCTACAATGAGCAGTTCTTC.

The V and J genes are TRBV18 and TRBJ1-1; the D is unclear. The germline V gene encodes CDR1 KGHSH and CDR2 LQKENI. The CDR3 is 11 amino acids. V was shortened by 2 bases and J by 3 bases, with 1 base between the two germline ends. The CDR3 spells CASSPDTEAFF. CDR3 DNA sequence: TGTGCCAGCTCACCAGACACTGAAGCTTTCTTT.

The V and J genes are TRBV19 and TRBJ1-4; D unclear. Germline V lookup: CDR1 LNHDA, CDR2 SQIVND (reference sequence). The germline V and J ends were trimmed by 7 bases and 4 bases, with 16 bases remaining between them. The CDR3 covers 15 residues. CDR3 bases: TGTGCCAGTATTCGAGGAGCCAGCCGTAATGAAAAACTGTTTTTT. As protein: CASIRGASRNEKLFF.

The V gene is TRBV9, the J gene TRBJ2-1; unclear D gene. This CDR3 has 11 amino acids. V was trimmed by 3 bases and J by 6 bases, leaving 4 bases between them. Germline V lookup: CDR1 SGDLS, CDR2 YYNGEE. CDR3 bases: TGTGCCAGCAGCGGGCTCAATGAGCAGTTCTTC. Residues: CASSGLNEQFF.

The chain employs TRBV4-1 and TRBJ2-5; unclear D gene. V was trimmed by 3 bases and J by 5 bases, leaving 10 bases between them. This CDR3 has 13 residues. Germline V gives CDR1 MGHRA, CDR2 YSYEKL. CDR3 coding DNA: TGCGCCAGCAGCCAGGATCAGTGGGAGACCCAGTACTTC. Translation gives CASSQDQWETQYF.

The chain couples TRBV7-8 to TRBJ2-7, with TRBD2 matching 9 bases. V shed 5 bases, J shed 0 bases, and the junction held 5 bases outside the gene matches. Per germline, CDR1 SGHVS and CDR2 FQNEAQ. This CDR3 has 15 residues. CDR3 nucleotides: TGTGCCAGCAGCATACGACTAGCGGACTCCTACGAGCAGTACTTC. Protein product: CASSIRLADSYEQYF. The variable domain in full, completed from reference TRBV7-8 and TRBJ2-7, reads GAGVSQSPRYKVAKRGQDVALRCDPISGHVSLFWYQQALGQGPEFLTYFQNEAQLDKSGLPSDRFFAERPEGSVSTLKIQRTQQEDSAVYLCASSIRLADSYEQYFGPGTRLTVT.

J is TRBJ1-2 and V is TRBV4-2; 8 nucleotides match TRBD1. This CDR3 has 15 residues. Germline V CDR1 and CDR2: LGHNA, YNFKEQ. The ends lost 4 bases at V and 4 bases at J; junction bases unmatched: 8. CDR3 nucleotide sequence: TGTGCCAGCAGCCCCCCGGACAGGGACACCTATGGCTACACCTTC. Translating gives CASSPPDRDTYGYTF.

V gene TRBV10-3 combines with J gene TRBJ1-1; D is perhaps TRBD1 (5 bases). Per germline, CDR1 ENHRY and CDR2 SYGVKD. V gave up 4 bases and J gave up 9 bases, with 12 bases separating them. This CDR3 has 12 residues. CDR3 nucleotide sequence: TGTGCCATCAGTGGGGGCGCAGGGAAAGCTTTCTTT. It yields the protein CAISGGAGKAFF.

The chain is built from TRBV30 and TRBJ1-3; possible D gene TRBD1, 5 bases. CDR3 length: 13 amino acids. V was clipped by 3 bases and J by 3 bases, with 9 bases between them. Germline V lookup: CDR1 GTSNPN, CDR2 SVGIG (reference sequence). The CDR3 region is CAWRVGGGNTIYF. For the CDR3, the DNA is TGTGCCTGGAGAGTCGGGGGTGGAAACACCATATATTTT.

The chain has TRBV28 and TRBJ1-5, with D maybe TRBD1 (5 bases). V was clipped by 11 bases and J by 6 bases, with 14 bases between them. Germline CDR1 is MDHEN and CDR2 is SYDVKM. The CDR3 loop spans 12 amino acids. CDR3 nucleotides: TGTGCCTCATCAGGGTATGGTCAGCCCCAGCATTTT. It specifies CASSGYGQPQHF. The whole variable domain, remainder taken from reference TRBV28 and TRBJ1-5, is DVKVTQSSRYLVKRTGEKVFLECVQDMDHENMFWYRQDPGLGLRLIYFSYDVKMKEKGDIPEGYSVSREKKERFSLILESASTNQTSMYLCASSGYGQPQHFGDGTRLSIL.

This chain uses TRBV19 with TRBJ2-3; 10 bases are a match to TRBD2. The CDR3 has 17 residues. Germline assignment: CDR1 LNHDA and CDR2 SQIVND (reference sequence). Trimming removed 1 base from V and 4 bases from J; junction bases left unmatched: 8. The CDR3 loop reads CASSIAPLAGWSDTQYF. The CDR3 region has the DNA TGTGCCAGTAGTATAGCCCCACTAGCGGGATGGTCAGATACGCAGTATTTT.

This clone is labeled medium-sized. Since a far larger clone is one base different, this is likely a read error. The same CDR3 arises from other DNA sequences in this sample as well. V is TRBV7-6 and J is TRBJ2-7; D could derive from TRBD1 or TRBD2 (6 bases each). CDR1 SGHVS and CDR2 FNYEAQ come from the germline V gene. This CDR3 spans 17 amino acids. The V end was cut by 1 base, the J end by 3 bases, with 19 bases between. The CDR3 DNA sequence: TGTGCCAGCAGCTTAGAGGGGGGTTGGGGCGGGTACTACGAGCAGTACTTC. Its protein is CASSLEGGWGGYYEQYF.

The chain carries TRBV9 and TRBJ2-3, with 12 bases identical to TRBD1. The trim removed 7 bases at V and 3 bases at J, leaving 6 bases unmatched. This CDR3 region has 15 residues. In germline, CDR1 is SGDLS, CDR2 YYNGEE. CDR3 region: CASALGQGATDTQYF. In DNA, the CDR3 is TGTGCCAGCGCGTTGGGACAGGGGGCTACAGATACGCAGTATTTT.

This chain links TRBV4-1 with TRBJ2-3, with D perhaps given as TRBD1 or TRBD2 (7 bases each). CDR1 and CDR2 (germline): MGHRA, YSYEKL. CDR3 length equals 15 residues. Trimming stripped 1 base from V and 4 bases from J, with 12 bases between. CDR3 residues: CASSQAGGGPDTQYF. CDR3 nucleotides: TGCGCCAGCAGCCAAGCAGGGGGAGGGCCAGATACGCAGTATTTT.

V usage is TRBV6-5 and J usage is TRBJ2-5, with TRBD1 as a possible D gene (5 bases). Germline V gene lookup returns CDR1 MNHEY and CDR2 SVGAGI. The CDR3 is 15 residues long. The V end was cut by 6 bases, the J end by 5 bases, with 19 bases between. CDR3 amino acids: CASSQSGRAGETQYF. CDR3 nucleotide sequence: TGTGCCAGCAGCCAGTCGGGCAGGGCCGGGGAGACCCAGTACTTC.

This rearrangement joins TRBV2 to TRBJ1-1; no firm D call. V was clipped by 6 bases and J by 0 bases, with 11 bases between them. In germline, CDR1 is SNHLY, CDR2 FYNNEI. The CDR3 length is 14 residues. CDR3 nucleotide sequence: TGTGCCAGCAGAGCAAACACAGTGAACACTGAAGCTTTCTTT. It is translated as CASRANTVNTEAFF.

This clone appeared once. The V call is TRBV6-1, the J call TRBJ2-1; D remains ambiguous. V lost 2 bases and J 5 bases, leaving 10 bases between the germline ends. The V gene's germline CDR1 is MNHNS and CDR2 SASEGT. This CDR3 is built from 14 residues. The CDR3 here is CASSEFPINNEQFF. The CDR3 DNA sequence: TGTGCCAGCAGTGAATTTCCGATCAACAATGAGCAGTTCTTC.

The V call is TRBV30, the J call TRBJ1-2; no reliable D call. In germline, CDR1 is GTSNPN, CDR2 SVGIG (reference sequence). Deletions cut 0 bases from V and 8 bases from J, with 13 bases between. The CDR3 has 13 residues. CDR3 sequence reads: CAWSVWTGGGYTF. DNA for the CDR3: TGTGCCTGGAGTGTATGGACTGGAGGAGGCTACACCTTC. The complete variable domain, with remaining parts taken from reference TRBV30 and TRBJ1-2, reads SQTIHQWPATLVQPVGSPLSLECTVEGTSNPNLYWYRQAAGRGLQLLFYSVGIGQISSEVPQNLSASRPQDRQFILSSKKLLLSDSGFYLCAWSVWTGGGYTFGSGTRLTVV.

V and J are TRBV28 and TRBJ2-1; TRBD2 aligns across 7 bases. The CDR3 length is 14 residues. The V segment lost 3 bases and the J segment 10 bases; nucleotides outside the gene matches: 9. Per germline, CDR1 MDHEN and CDR2 SYDVKM. The CDR3 coding sequence is TGTGCCAGCAGTTTCCGGGGCGGGAGCCGAGAGCAGTTCTTC. This gives the protein CASSFRGGSREQFF. The complete variable domain, with remaining parts taken from reference TRBV28 and TRBJ2-1, reads DVKVTQSSRYLVKRTGEKVFLECVQDMDHENMFWYRQDPGLGLRLIYFSYDVKMKEKGDIPEGYSVSREKKERFSLILESASTNQTSMYLCASSFRGGSREQFFGPGTRLTVL.

V and J are TRBV20-1 and TRBJ2-4; 7 nucleotides match TRBD1. Germline CDR1 DFQATT, CDR2 SNEGSKA (reference sequence). CDR3 length: 11 amino acids. V gave up 8 bases and J gave up 6 bases; unmatched junction bases: 4. The CDR3 DNA is TGCAGTCCCGGGACAGTAAACATTCAGTACTTC. It codes for CSPGTVNIQYF.

The gene calls are TRBV6-6 and TRBJ2-3; 8 nucleotides agree with TRBD2. J gave up 4 bases and V 4 bases, and 10 bases lay outside the gene matches. Germline V CDR1 and CDR2: MNHNY, SVGAGI (reference sequence). The CDR3 runs to 16 residues. The CDR3 coding sequence is TGTGCCAGCAGTTTCACCCCGGGACTAGTCCCAGATACGCAGTATTTT. Its protein is CASSFTPGLVPDTQYF.

The chain joins TRBV27 to TRBJ1-5; D is possibly TRBD1 (6 bases). CDR3 length equals 16 residues. V shed 3 bases and J shed 4 bases, with 16 bases lying between them. The germline V gene has CDR1 MNHEY and CDR2 SMNVEV (reference sequence). Here the CDR3 reads CASSFSAGVLNQPQHF. Written as DNA, the CDR3 is TGTGCCAGCAGTTTCAGTGCAGGGGTGTTAAATCAGCCCCAGCATTTT.